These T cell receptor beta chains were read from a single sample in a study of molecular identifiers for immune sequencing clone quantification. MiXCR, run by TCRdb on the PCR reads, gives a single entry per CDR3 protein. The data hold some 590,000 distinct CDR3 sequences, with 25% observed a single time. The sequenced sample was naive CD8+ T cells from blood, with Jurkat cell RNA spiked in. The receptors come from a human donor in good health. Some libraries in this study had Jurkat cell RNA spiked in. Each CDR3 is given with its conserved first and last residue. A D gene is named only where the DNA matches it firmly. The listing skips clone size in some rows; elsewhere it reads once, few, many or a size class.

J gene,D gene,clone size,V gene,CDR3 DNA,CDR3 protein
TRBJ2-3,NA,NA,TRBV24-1,TGTGCCACCAGTGACACCGGGACCGCGCAGCCCCAGTATTTT,CATSDTGTAQPQYF
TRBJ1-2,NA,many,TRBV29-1,TGCAGCGTTGCCGCGTTGTTACCTGGCTACACCTTC,CSVAALLPGYTF
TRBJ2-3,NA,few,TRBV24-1,TGTGCCACCAGTGACTCCCAACAGGGATGGGGCACAGATACGCAGTATTTT,CATSDSQQGWGTDTQYF
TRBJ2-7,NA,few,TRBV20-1,TGCAGTGCTAGAGGGCACGTACTCTACTACGAGCAGTACTTC,CSARGHVLYYEQYF
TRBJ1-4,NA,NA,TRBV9,TGTGCCAGCAGCGTAGGTGGGGGAGGTAATGAAAAACTGTTTTTT,CASSVGGGGNEKLFF
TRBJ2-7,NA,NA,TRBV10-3,TGTGCCATCAGTGCTGGGGTTACCTACGAGCAGTACTTC,CAISAGVTYEQYF
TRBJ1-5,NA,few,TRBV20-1,TGCAGTGCTATGGAGGAGGGGGTGGGCAATCAGCCCCAGCATTTT,CSAMEEGVGNQPQHF
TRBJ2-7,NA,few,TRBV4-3,TGCGCCAGCAGCCGGGGTATGCGAAACTACGAGCAGTACTTC,CASSRGMRNYEQYF
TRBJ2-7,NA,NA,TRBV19,TGTGCCAGTAGTATAGCCGGGAGCTCCGACGAGCAGTACTTC,CASSIAGSSDEQYF
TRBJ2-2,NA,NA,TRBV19,TGTGCCAGTAGTATAGGTACACCCACCGGGGAGCTGTTTTTT,CASSIGTPTGELFF